This T cell receptor (beta chain) is drawn from a study of T cell repertoires in cytomegalovirus infection (dated by TCRdb to between 2019 and 2020). Concerning the study at large: The peptide stimulations were aimed at well-studied HLA-B-restricted epitopes as well as recently identified HLA-C-restricted CMV epitopes, whose presentation resists viral immunomodulation. Donor HLA type was relevant to the analysis, as public TCR beta signatures indicated carriage of CMV infection together with the matching HLA type.

Sequencing took place on an Illumina HiSeq 1500. TCRdb reprocessed the public reads (quality trimming at Q25 with fastp, clone calling with MiXCR) and kept in-frame beta chains. Each CDR3 protein appears once, grouped with its most common genes and DNA. This sample gives approximately 470,000 distinct CDR3 sequences in total; roughly 42% of them show up just once. Of the sample, around 45% is held by the ten largest clones. Per the publication, the treatment or condition label means: in vitro stimulation with specific CMV peptide epitopes to enrich CMV-specific T cells. What the research found in general, with its limitations: Cumulative frequency of public TCR beta family members discriminated carriers of CMV infection plus the relevant HLA type in this cohort and an independent 352-donor cohort. The ex vivo response was dominated by HLA-C-restricted CMV-specific TCR beta clonotypes, which also provided the single most frequent clonotype in two of eight donors.

To note about this clonotype: Its specific antigen is unknown. The input lacks base qualities; no much larger clone sits a single base away.

V is pared back by 2 bases and J by 3 bases, with 11 bases lying between the germline termini. Counted from cysteine to phenylalanine, this CDR3 has 16 amino acids. Just the 48-base CDR3 DNA is kept, in frame starting at base 1. Via the germline V gene, CDR1 is MNHNS and CDR2 SASEGT. This sequence uses TRBV6-1 and TRBJ1-6, with the D gene not confidently named. This receptor was taken from a human donor in good health (CMV status not recorded). Some clones in this sample may be carry-over from other donors' samples. Material: cultured PBMCs, obtained from culture after CMV antigen stimulation. The CDR3 region has the sequence CASSEYLLGYNSPLHF. The sequence in DNA is TGTGCCAGCAGTGAATATCTACTGGGCTATAATTCACCCCTCCACTTT.